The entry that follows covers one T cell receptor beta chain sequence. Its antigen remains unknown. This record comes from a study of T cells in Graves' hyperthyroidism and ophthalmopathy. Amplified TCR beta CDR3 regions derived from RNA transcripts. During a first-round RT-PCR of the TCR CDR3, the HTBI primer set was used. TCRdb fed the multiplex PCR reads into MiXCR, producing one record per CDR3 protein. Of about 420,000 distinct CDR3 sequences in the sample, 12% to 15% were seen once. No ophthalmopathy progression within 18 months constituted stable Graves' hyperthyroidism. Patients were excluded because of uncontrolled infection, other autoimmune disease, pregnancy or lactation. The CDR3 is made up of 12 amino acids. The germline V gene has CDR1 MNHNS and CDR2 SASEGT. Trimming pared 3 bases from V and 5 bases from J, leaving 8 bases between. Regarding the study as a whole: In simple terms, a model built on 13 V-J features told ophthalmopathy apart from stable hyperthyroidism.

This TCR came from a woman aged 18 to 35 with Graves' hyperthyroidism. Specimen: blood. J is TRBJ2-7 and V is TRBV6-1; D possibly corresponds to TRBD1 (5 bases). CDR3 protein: CASSESRDEQYF. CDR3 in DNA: TGTGCCAGCAGTGAGTCCAGGGACGAGCAGTACTTC.